This passage covers 3 T cell receptor beta chains from one sample sequenced in a study of blood T cells in healthy people across ages. It was with a sample-barcoded 5' primer and a J-beta primer mix that a second PCR of roughly 7 to 12 cycles was run. TCRdb processed the 5' RACE reads anew with MiXCR; each CDR3 protein has one entry. Among 1.8 million or so distinct CDR3 sequences listed, around 42% were seen once. Sequencing input: blood. The origin of the receptors is a human donor in good health.

This clonotype has a handful of counts. The rearrangement links TRBV15 to TRBJ2-7, with 8 positions matching TRBD1. CDR3 size: 14 residues. Losses at the gene ends were 4 bases for V and 1 base for J; bases not matched to a gene: 3. Per germline, CDR1 LNHNV and CDR2 YYDKDF (reference sequence). The CDR3 spells CATSIRDRSYEQYF. In nucleotides, the CDR3 is TGTGCCACCAGCATTCGGGACAGGTCCTACGAGCAGTACTTC.

In its sample, this clonotype was seen many times. The chain combines TRBV7-2 with TRBJ2-6, with D unclear. This CDR3 contains 14 residues. Trimming took off 1 base at V and 3 bases at J, with 4 bases between the two ends. Germline V CDR1 and CDR2: SGHTA, FQGNSA. The CDR3 loop is CASSLVFGANVLTF. In DNA form, the CDR3 reads TGTGCCAGCAGCTTAGTCTTTGGGGCCAACGTCCTGACTTTC.

This clonotype was recorded a few times. Relative to the germline gene, one junction end is altered; a read error may explain this. The gene calls are TRBV20-1 and TRBJ2-5; 8 bases fit TRBD2. The CDR3 loop spans 16 amino acids. CDR1 DFQATT and CDR2 SNEGSKA come from the germline V gene (reference sequence). This chain's CDR3 is CSADRRGGPTQEIQYF. CDR3 coding DNA: TGCAGTGCTGACCGCCGGGGGGGCCCAACCCAAGAGATCCAGTACTTC.